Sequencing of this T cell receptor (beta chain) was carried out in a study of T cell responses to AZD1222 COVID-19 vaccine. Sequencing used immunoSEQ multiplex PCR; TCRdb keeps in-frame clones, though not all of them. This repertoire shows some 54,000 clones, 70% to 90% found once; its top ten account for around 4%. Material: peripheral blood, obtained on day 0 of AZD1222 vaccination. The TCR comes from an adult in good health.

The CDR3 region has the DNA TGTGCCAGCAGCGTAGCGGGTAGGGGGGCTTCAGAGACCCAGTACTTC. Protein product: CASSVAGRGASETQYF. The chain combines TRBV9 with TRBJ2-5; D may correspond to TRBD1 or TRBD2 (6 bases each). The CDR3 length is 16 residues. From germline, CDR1 is SGDLS and CDR2 YYNGEE. The V gene lost 0 bases and the J gene lost 4 bases, with 16 bases spanning the gap.